Below, 6 T cell receptor beta chains from the same sample are listed, as sequenced in a study of blood T cell repertoires in COVID-19. The table came from immunoSEQ multiplex PCR; TCRdb's copy has only in-frame clones and leaves some out. Here the sample spans approximately 270,000 clones, about nine tenths being singletons. The sample was PBMCs or T cells enriched from blood (not recorded which). All receptors come from a human donor in a cohort exposed to, infected with or recovered from COVID-19 (not recorded which). The donor label of this sample is uncertain.

The chain employs TRBV4-3 and TRBJ1-5; weak D call: TRBD1 (5 bases). This CDR3 region has 15 residues. Germline CDR1 is LGHNA and CDR2 is YSLEER. V lost 0 bases, J lost 4 bases, and 10 bases lay in between. CDR3 protein: CASSQDSRGNQPQHF. CDR3 sequence (DNA): TGCGCCAGCAGCCAAGATAGTAGGGGAAATCAGCCCCAGCATTTT.

This chain links TRBV7-2 with TRBJ1-2; weak D call: TRBD1 (6 bases). This CDR3 region has 15 residues. V lost 4 bases and J lost 0, with 12 bases in between. Germline CDR1 reads SGHTA; CDR2 reads FQGNSA. The CDR3: CASSSPGQSNYGYTF. For the CDR3, the DNA is TGTGCCAGCAGCTCGCCGGGACAATCTAACTATGGCTACACCTTC.

The chain recombines TRBV19 with TRBJ1-6, with D unresolved. CDR3 length: 13 amino acids. The V gene's germline CDR1 is LNHDA and CDR2 SQIVND (reference sequence). Trimming left V 4 bases short and J 10 bases short, with 11 bases between. CDR3 region: CASSTKRGSPLHF. For the CDR3, the DNA is TGTGCCAGTAGTACGAAAAGAGGGTCACCCCTCCACTTT.

The chain recombines TRBV3-1 (or the pseudogene TRBV3-2) with TRBJ2-7; 14 positions agree with TRBD2. V shed 1 base and J 2 bases; nucleotides not matched to a gene: 10. The germline gives CDR1 LGHDT, CDR2 YNNKEL (reference sequence). The CDR3 has 19 residues. The CDR3 DNA reads as TGTGCCAGCAGCCAAGTGGGACTAGCGGGGGCTAACGTCACCTACGAGCAGTACTTC. This sequence encodes CASSQVGLAGANVTYEQYF.

J is TRBJ1-6 and V is TRBV5-1; 7 bases fit TRBD1. The germline V gene encodes CDR1 SGHRS and CDR2 YFSETQ. This CDR3 has 18 amino acids. After removal of 4 bases from V and 8 bases from J, the junction contained 18 bases not matched to a gene. CDR3 in DNA: TGCGCCAGCAGCATTAAGATTAGAACAGGGGTCTCGGATTCACCCCTCCACTTT. This gives the protein CASSIKIRTGVSDSPLHF.

This chain uses TRBV5-1 with TRBJ1-6; tentative D call: TRBD1 (5 bases). Germline CDR1 and CDR2: SGHRS and YFSETQ. The germline V and J ends were trimmed by 4 bases and 8 bases, with 19 bases remaining between them. This CDR3 has 16 residues. CDR3 protein: CASSAGDSSGDSPLHF. The CDR3 DNA follows: TGCGCCAGCAGCGCTGGCGACAGTTCGGGGGATTCACCCCTCCACTTT. Complete variable domain (other parts from reference TRBV5-1 and TRBJ1-6): KAGVTQTPRYLIKTRGQQVTLSCSPISGHRSVSWYQQTPGQGLQFLFEYFSETQRNKGNFPGRFSGRQFSNSRSEMNVSTLELGDSALYLCASSAGDSSGDSPLHFGNGTRLTVT.